A single sample is the source of the 27 T cell receptor beta chains below, sequenced in a study of T cells in Graves' hyperthyroidism and ophthalmopathy. From RNA transcripts, TCR beta CDR3 regions were amplified. HTBI primers were employed in a first-round RT-PCR of the TCR CDR3. TCRdb re-derived calls from the multiplex PCR reads in MiXCR, one entry per CDR3 protein. The sample lists under 450,000 distinct CDR3 sequences; less than 20% were seen once. The specimen sequenced was blood. The source is a woman under 30 with Graves' hyperthyroidism.

At least ten counts were recorded for this clonotype. The chain joins TRBV9 to TRBJ2-5; TRBD1 aligns across 9 bases. The CDR3 runs 17 residues. The V gene end was trimmed by 0 bases and the J gene end by 5 bases; junction bases not matched to a gene: 11. CDR1 and CDR2 from the germline V gene are SGDLS and YYNGEE. CDR3 in DNA: TGTGCCAGCAGCGTAGATCTCTTGAGAACAGGGGGCGAGACCCAGTACTTC. Its translation: CASSVDLLRTGGETQYF.

This clonotype was detected ten times or more. At one of its ends the junction is not consistent with the germline gene, which may arise from a read error. V usage is TRBV28 and J usage is TRBJ1-1; D perhaps matches TRBD1 (6 bases). The V gene's germline CDR1 is MDHEN and CDR2 SYDVKM. The CDR3 spans 14 residues. The CDR3 DNA reads as TGTGCCAGCAGTCTCCATCTTAGACAGGCGGAAGGTTTCTTT. It specifies CASSLHLRQAEGFF.

This clonotype has just a few counts. V usage is TRBV12-3 or TRBV12-4 and J usage is TRBJ2-3; D gene unclear. The CDR3 is 13 amino acids. V shed 3 bases and J shed 0 bases, with 4 bases lying between them. The chain's CDR3 is CASSFESTDTQYF. CDR3 nucleotides: TGTGCCAGCAGTTTTGAAAGCACAGATACGCAGTATTTT.

The table lists this clonotype with a few counts. The chain recombines TRBV5-1 with TRBJ2-5; possibly TRBD1 for D (6 bases). CDR3 length: 15 residues. The ends were cut back, 0 bases at V and 2 bases at J, with 11 bases in the middle. The germline V gene encodes CDR1 SGHRS and CDR2 YFSETQ. The CDR3 here is CASSLGSGVQETQYF. The CDR3 DNA reads TGCGCCAGCAGCTTGGGATCAGGGGTGCAAGAGACCCAGTACTTC.

This clonotype was picked up many times. V is TRBV3-1 and J is TRBJ2-5; D is perhaps TRBD1 (6 bases). This CDR3 region has 16 residues. V lost 2 bases, J lost 4 bases, and 17 bases lay in between. Germline CDR1 and CDR2: LGHDT and YNNKEL (reference sequence). The CDR3 sequence: CASSQPNREVGETQYF. CDR3 in DNA: TGTGCCAGCAGCCAACCCAACAGGGAAGTCGGAGAGACCCAGTACTTC.

There are many counts of this clonotype. The J gene is TRBJ2-3, the V gene TRBV7-2; no clear D. This CDR3 has 14 amino acids. Germline CDR1 and CDR2: SGHTA and FQGNSA. Deletions cut 1 base from V and 8 bases from J, with 13 bases between. The CDR3 sequence is CASSLGFYKGTQYF. CDR3 DNA sequence: TGTGCCAGCAGCTTAGGTTTTTATAAGGGTACGCAGTATTTT.

This clonotype was seen more than once but under ten times. The chain has TRBV4-1 and TRBJ1-6, with no clear D. V gave up 0 bases and J gave up 5 bases, with 8 bases separating them. The CDR3 has 15 amino acids. CDR1 is MGHRA and CDR2 is YSYEKL in the germline V gene. CDR3 bases: TGCGCCAGCAGCCAAGACCGGCAGAATAATTCACCCCTCCACTTT. As protein: CASSQDRQNNSPLHF.

The table lists this clonotype with a few counts. V and J are TRBV7-9 and TRBJ1-5, with unresolved D. CDR3 length: 16 amino acids. The V and J ends lost 2 bases and 1 base respectively, with 12 bases between them. Germline loops: CDR1 SEHNR, CDR2 FQNEAQ (reference sequence). The CDR3 DNA reads as TGTGCCAGCAGCTTAAGCTGGGGAGAGAGCAATCAGCCCCAGCATTTT. This translates into CASSLSWGESNQPQHF.

The chain couples TRBV27 to TRBJ2-3; no reliable D call. The CDR3 covers 13 residues. The germline CDR1 and CDR2 sequences are MNHEY and SMNVEV (reference sequence). V was cut by 6 bases and J by 2 bases, with 9 bases left in between. In DNA, the CDR3 is TGTGCCAGCAGCTTACCTTACACAGATACGCAGTATTTT. The encoded protein is CASSLPYTDTQYF.

The CDR3 loop is CASSVGGSGVQETQYF. The CDR3 coding sequence is TGTGCCAGCAGCGTAGGCGGCTCGGGAGTCCAAGAGACCCAGTACTTC. V is TRBV9 and J is TRBJ2-5; TRBD2 is a possible D gene (6 bases). CDR1 SGDLS and CDR2 YYNGEE come from the germline V gene. This CDR3 contains 16 residues. Trimming took 0 bases from V and 1 from J, leaving 13 bases between them. Full variable domain (rest looked up from reference TRBV9 and TRBJ2-5): DSGVTQTPKHLITATGQRVTLRCSPRSGDLSVYWYQQSLDQGLQFLIQYYNGEERAKGNILERFSAQQFPDLHSELNLSSLELGDSALYFCASSVGGSGVQETQYFGPGTRLLVL.

This clonotype was seen ten or more times. This chain uses TRBV7-8 with TRBJ2-1, with TRBD2 identical over 8 bases. Unmatched junction bases numbered 7, after V lost 5 bases and J lost 1 base. The CDR3 runs 16 residues. Germline values: CDR1 SGHVS, CDR2 FQNEAQ. The CDR3 DNA reads TGTGCCAGCAGCCTAAATGCGGGAGGATCCTACAATGAGCAGTTCTTC. Translating gives CASSLNAGGSYNEQFF.

This clonotype was detected many times. The V and J genes are TRBV4-2 and TRBJ1-5; 7 bases are a match to TRBD1. The V segment lost 4 bases and the J segment 5 bases; nucleotides outside the gene matches: 8. Germline CDR1 is LGHNA and CDR2 is YNFKEQ. This CDR3 spans 15 amino acids. The DNA for the CDR3 is TGTGCCAGCAGCCTGCGACAGGGCAGGGATCAGCCCCAGCATTTT. Translation gives CASSLRQGRDQPQHF.

In its sample, this clonotype was seen many times. This sequence joins TRBV11-2 and TRBJ2-7, with 8 bases that match TRBD1. Germline CDR1 and CDR2: SGHAT and FQNNGV. V trimming: 1 base; J trimming: 2 bases; junction bases outside the gene matches: 4. The CDR3 length is 15 residues. For the CDR3, the DNA is TGTGCCAGCAGCTTAGTAGGGACAGGTCCCTACGAGCAGTACTTC. Protein product: CASSLVGTGPYEQYF.

This clonotype was seen ten or more times. J is TRBJ2-7 and V is TRBV29-1, with D perhaps TRBD1 or TRBD2 (5 bases each). Between the trimmed V and J ends, which lost 0 bases and 0 bases, there was a span of 15 bases. The CDR3 contains 16 residues. Germline V CDR1 and CDR2: SQVTM, ANQGSEA. CDR3 protein: CSVEDPGPGNSYEQYF. CDR3 sequence (DNA): TGCAGCGTTGAAGATCCGGGGCCAGGGAACTCCTACGAGCAGTACTTC.

The genes are TRBV7-9 and TRBJ2-1; 10 positions match TRBD2. J lost 5 bases, V lost 7 bases, and 8 bases had no gene match. The CDR3 is 15 amino acids. Germline V gene sequence: CDR1 SEHNR, CDR2 FQNEAQ (reference sequence). The CDR3, as DNA: TGTGCCAGCACCAAAGGGACTAGCGCGGACAATGAGCAGTTCTTC. Translation gives CASTKGTSADNEQFF.

This chain joins TRBV6-1 and TRBJ2-1; 7 bases agree with TRBD2. Germline CDR1 MNHNS, CDR2 SASEGT. V shed 6 bases and J 3 bases; nucleotides not matched to a gene: 8. CDR3 size: 15 residues. In nucleotides, the CDR3 is TGTGCCAGCAGAACCCGGGACTACAACTACAATGAGCAGTTCTTC. Residues: CASRTRDYNYNEQFF.

This clonotype was detected many times. The gene calls are TRBV29-1 and TRBJ1-1; TRBD1 might be the D (6 bases). The length of the CDR3 is 13 residues. Germline CDR1 reads SQVTM; CDR2 reads ANQGSEA. CDR3 loop: CQPGTGMNTEAFF. DNA for the CDR3: TGCCAACCGGGCACAGGGATGAACACTGAAGCTTTCTTT.

The rearrangement uses TRBV15 and TRBJ2-5, with 7 bases that match TRBD2. The CDR3 totals 13 residues. Germline loops: CDR1 LNHNV, CDR2 YYDKDF (reference sequence). The V gene end was trimmed by 5 bases and the J gene end by 2 bases; junction bases not matched to a gene: 2. CDR3 in amino acids: CATSRGGQETQYF. The CDR3 bases are TGTGCCACCAGCCGGGGAGGGCAAGAGACCCAGTACTTC.

The chain carries TRBV12-3 or TRBV12-4 and TRBJ1-5; D not resolved. CDR3 length equals 13 residues. Trimming removed 3 bases at V and 6 bases at J, with 9 bases between. The CDR3 loop is CASSFGEFQPQHF. In DNA, the CDR3 is TGTGCCAGCAGTTTCGGAGAATTTCAGCCCCAGCATTTT.

The chain has TRBV4-1 and TRBJ1-3; D remains unclear. Deletions cut 1 base from V and 4 bases from J, with 8 bases between. Germline lookup yields CDR1 MGHRA and CDR2 YSYEKL. The CDR3 is 14 amino acids. The DNA for the CDR3 is TGCGCCAGCAGCCAAGCGAACAGCGGAAACACCATATATTTT. Its translation is CASSQANSGNTIYF.

This clonotype was seen ten or more times. This chain uses TRBV18 with TRBJ2-5; D is ambiguous. V shed 1 base and J shed 0 bases, with 9 bases lying between them. The CDR3 has 15 residues. CDR1 and CDR2 from the germline V gene are KGHSH and LQKENI. CDR3 loop: CASSPQNAYQETQYF. CDR3 DNA: TGTGCCAGCTCACCACAAAACGCCTACCAAGAGACCCAGTACTTC.

The gene calls are TRBV19 and TRBJ1-6; 7 bases match TRBD1. Germline V gene lookup returns CDR1 LNHDA and CDR2 SQIVND (reference sequence). The length of the CDR3 is 15 residues. Trimming at V came to 5 bases and at J to 5 bases, leaving 6 bases not matched to a gene. Here the CDR3 DNA reads TGTGCCAGTAGTTCCCCGGGACAGCATAATTCACCCCTCCACTTT. It is translated as CASSSPGQHNSPLHF.

About this clonotype itself: This could be a read error, since a much larger clone is one nucleotide away. V gene TRBV7-9 combines with J gene TRBJ2-1; TRBD1 matches 9 bases. The last part of the DNA fits TRBJ2-7 better; the J call may be wrong. The germline V gene encodes CDR1 SEHNR and CDR2 FQNEAQ (reference sequence). The CDR3 consists of 15 residues. DNA of the CDR3: TGTGCCAGCAGCCCCCGGGACAGGGAGGCCAATGAGCAGTACTTC. It yields the protein CASSPRDREANEQYF.

The chain carries TRBV27 and TRBJ2-1; D is perhaps TRBD1 (5 bases). V was clipped by 9 bases and J by 0 bases, with 12 bases between them. This CDR3 has 14 amino acids. The germline CDR1 and CDR2 sequences are MNHEY and SMNVEV (reference sequence). CDR3 DNA: TGTGCCAGTCAAAGACAGAGCTCCTACAATGAGCAGTTCTTC. It yields the protein CASQRQSSYNEQFF.

This clonotype occurred a few times. V and J are TRBV6-1 and TRBJ2-7; tentatively, D is TRBD1 or TRBD2 (5 bases each). The CDR3 sequence is 13 residues long. Germline lookup yields CDR1 MNHNS and CDR2 SASEGT. Trimming pared 10 bases from V and 6 bases from J, leaving 19 bases between. The DNA of the CDR3 is TGTGCCACCGCCGGGACGGACCCTCTCGAGCAGTACTTC. It specifies CATAGTDPLEQYF.

V is TRBV29-1 and J is TRBJ1-2; 12 bases align to TRBD1. V dropped 1 base and J dropped 8; count of bases not matched to a gene: 2. The CDR3 length is 13 residues. Germline-derived CDR1 and CDR2 are SQVTM and ANQGSEA. CDR3 sequence reads: CSVEGDRGRGYTF. CDR3 nucleotides: TGCAGCGTTGAAGGGGACAGGGGGCGCGGCTACACCTTC.

V is TRBV28 and J is TRBJ1-5; tentatively, D is TRBD1 (6 bases). Germline V lookup: CDR1 MDHEN, CDR2 SYDVKM. The length of the CDR3 is 20 residues. Trimming took off 5 bases at V and 3 bases at J, with 29 bases between the two ends. The CDR3 protein is CASSSTPPRDTKMNNQPQHF. DNA for the CDR3: TGTGCCAGCAGTAGTACCCCCCCGCGGGACACTAAGATGAACAATCAGCCCCAGCATTTT.